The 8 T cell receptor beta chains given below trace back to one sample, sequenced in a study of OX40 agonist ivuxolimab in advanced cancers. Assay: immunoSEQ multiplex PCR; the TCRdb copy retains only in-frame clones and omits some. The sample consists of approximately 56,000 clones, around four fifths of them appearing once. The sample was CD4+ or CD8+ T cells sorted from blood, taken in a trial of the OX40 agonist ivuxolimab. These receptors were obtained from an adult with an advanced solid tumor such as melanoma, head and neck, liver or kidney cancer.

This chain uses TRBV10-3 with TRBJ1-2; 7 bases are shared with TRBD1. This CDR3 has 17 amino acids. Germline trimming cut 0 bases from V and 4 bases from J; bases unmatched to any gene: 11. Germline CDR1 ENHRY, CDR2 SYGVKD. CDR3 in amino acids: CAISESTQSGQFYGYTF. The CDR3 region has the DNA TGTGCCATCAGTGAGTCAACTCAATCGGGACAGTTCTATGGCTACACCTTC.

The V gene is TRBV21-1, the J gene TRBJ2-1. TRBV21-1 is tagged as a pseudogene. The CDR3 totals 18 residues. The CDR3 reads CASSKGSPVGAGHNEQFF. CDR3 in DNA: TGTGCCAGCAGCAAAGGTTCCCCCGTTGGAGCAGGCCACAATGAGCAGTTCTTC.

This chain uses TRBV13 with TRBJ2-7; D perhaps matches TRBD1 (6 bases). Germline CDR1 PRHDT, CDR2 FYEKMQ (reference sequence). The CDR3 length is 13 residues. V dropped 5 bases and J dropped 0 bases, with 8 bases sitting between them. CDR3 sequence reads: CASSPDSSYEQYF. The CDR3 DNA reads TGTGCCAGCAGCCCGGACAGCTCCTACGAGCAGTACTTC. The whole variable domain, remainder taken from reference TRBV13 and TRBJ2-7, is AAGVIQSPRHLIKEKRETATLKCYPIPRHDTVYWYQQGPGQDPQFLISFYEKMQSDKGSIPDRFSAQQFSDYHSELNMSSLELGDSALYFCASSPDSSYEQYFGPGTRLTVT.

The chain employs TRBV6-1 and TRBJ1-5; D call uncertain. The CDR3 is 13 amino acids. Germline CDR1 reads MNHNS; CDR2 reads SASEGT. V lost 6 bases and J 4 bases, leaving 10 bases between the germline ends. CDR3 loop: CASSLIENQPQHF. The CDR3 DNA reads TGTGCCAGCAGCCTCATAGAAAATCAGCCCCAGCATTTT.

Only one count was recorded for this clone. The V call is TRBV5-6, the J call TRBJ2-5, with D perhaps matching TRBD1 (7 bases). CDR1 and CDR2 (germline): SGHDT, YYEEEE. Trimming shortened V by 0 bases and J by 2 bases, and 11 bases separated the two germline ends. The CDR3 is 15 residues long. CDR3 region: CASSLAGGNQETQYF. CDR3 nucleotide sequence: TGTGCCAGCAGCTTGGCAGGGGGGAATCAAGAGACCCAGTACTTC.

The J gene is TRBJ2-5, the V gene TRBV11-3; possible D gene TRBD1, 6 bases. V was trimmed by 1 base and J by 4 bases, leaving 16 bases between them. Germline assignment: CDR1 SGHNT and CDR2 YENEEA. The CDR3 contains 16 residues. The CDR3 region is CASSLGRGSAIETQYF. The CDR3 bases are TGTGCCAGCAGCTTAGGCAGGGGCAGCGCGATAGAGACCCAGTACTTC.

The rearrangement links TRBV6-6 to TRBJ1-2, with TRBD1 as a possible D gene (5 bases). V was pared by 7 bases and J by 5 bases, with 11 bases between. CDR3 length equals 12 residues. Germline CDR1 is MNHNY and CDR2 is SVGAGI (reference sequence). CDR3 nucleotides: TGTGCCAGCACCCTTGGGGCTTATGGCTACACCTTC. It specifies CASTLGAYGYTF.

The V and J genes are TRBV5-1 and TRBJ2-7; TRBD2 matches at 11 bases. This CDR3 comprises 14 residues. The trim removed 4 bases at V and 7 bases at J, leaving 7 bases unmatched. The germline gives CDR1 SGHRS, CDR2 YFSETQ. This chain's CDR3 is CASSGTSGGGEQYF. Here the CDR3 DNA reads TGCGCCAGCAGCGGCACTAGCGGGGGCGGTGAGCAGTACTTC. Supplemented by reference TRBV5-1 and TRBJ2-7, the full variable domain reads KAGVTQTPRYLIKTRGQQVTLSCSPISGHRSVSWYQQTPGQGLQFLFEYFSETQRNKGNFPGRFSGRQFSNSRSEMNVSTLELGDSALYLCASSGTSGGGEQYFGPGTRLTVT.